The 7 T cell receptor beta chains given below trace back to one sample, sequenced in a study of control samples from healthy donors and cancer patients. The table came from immunoSEQ multiplex PCR; TCRdb's copy has only in-frame clones and leaves some out. The sample carries almost 85,000 clones, approximately 94% recorded once. Sequencing input: blood. These receptor sequences come from a young woman in good health.

The count of this clone is one. This rearrangement joins TRBV4-1 to TRBJ2-7; D not resolved. The CDR3 runs 14 residues. V lost 0 bases, J lost 6 bases, and 12 bases lay in between. Germline V gives CDR1 MGHRA, CDR2 YSYEKL. CDR3 region: CASSQDGELPEQYF. The CDR3 nucleotides read TGCGCCAGCAGCCAAGATGGGGAACTTCCCGAGCAGTACTTC.

The V and J genes are TRBV27 and TRBJ2-7, with a weak D call TRBD2 (7 bases). With 6 bases removed from V and 0 bases from J, the gap between germline ends came to 18 bases. The CDR3 covers 16 residues. Germline-derived CDR1 and CDR2 are MNHEY and SMNVEV (reference sequence). The CDR3 region has the DNA TGTGCCAGCAGCTTGGGACTACAGGGTAGCTCCTACGAGCAGTACTTC. This gives the protein CASSLGLQGSSYEQYF.

V and J are TRBV9 and TRBJ1-3; TRBD1 is a possible D gene (5 bases). This CDR3 region has 15 residues. Trimming shortened V by 0 bases and J by 0 bases, and 7 bases separated the two germline ends. Germline V lookup: CDR1 SGDLS, CDR2 YYNGEE. CDR3 in amino acids: CASSVGQGSGNTIYF. The CDR3 nucleotides are TGTGCCAGCAGCGTAGGCCAGGGCTCTGGAAACACCATATATTTT.

The V call is TRBV2, the J call TRBJ1-6, with 11 bases aligning to TRBD1. Trimming took 6 bases from V and 4 from J; bases not matched to a gene: 5. The CDR3 has 16 residues. The germline V gene has CDR1 SNHLY and CDR2 FYNNEI. CDR3 region: CASSRDRGGYNSPLHF. DNA of the CDR3: TGTGCCAGCAGCCGGGACAGGGGGGGATATAATTCACCCCTCCACTTT.

The chain links TRBV28 to TRBJ1-5; the D gene is possibly TRBD1 (6 bases). The CDR3 has 16 residues. The germline V gene has CDR1 MDHEN and CDR2 SYDVKM. Trimming pared 0 bases from V and 2 bases from J, leaving 11 bases between. The CDR3 DNA reads TGTGCCAGCAGTTTATGGAGGGGGTCGGGCAATCAGCCCCAGCATTTT. It translates to CASSLWRGSGNQPQHF. Full variable domain (outside the CDR3, taken from reference TRBV28 and TRBJ1-5): DVKVTQSSRYLVKRTGEKVFLECVQDMDHENMFWYRQDPGLGLRLIYFSYDVKMKEKGDIPEGYSVSREKKERFSLILESASTNQTSMYLCASSLWRGSGNQPQHFGDGTRLSIL.

The count of this clone is one. J is TRBJ2-5 and V is TRBV4-3; tentatively, D is TRBD2 (6 bases). V lost 3 bases to trimming and J lost 2 bases, with 13 bases between them. The length of the CDR3 is 15 residues. Germline loops: CDR1 LGHNA, CDR2 YSLEER. The CDR3 nucleotides read TGCGCCAGCAGCCACCAGACGGGGACTCAAGAGACCCAGTACTTC. It codes for CASSHQTGTQETQYF.

The chain carries TRBV10-3 and TRBJ2-7, with TRBD1 matching over 8 bases. The CDR3 has 14 amino acids. The junction had 11 bases not matched to a gene; V was cut back by 11 bases and J by 2 bases. Germline values: CDR1 ENHRY, CDR2 SYGVKD. CDR3 sequence (DNA): TGTGCCGCGGTGGGGGACAGGCCCCCCTACGAGCAGTACTTC. Translating gives CAAVGDRPPYEQYF.